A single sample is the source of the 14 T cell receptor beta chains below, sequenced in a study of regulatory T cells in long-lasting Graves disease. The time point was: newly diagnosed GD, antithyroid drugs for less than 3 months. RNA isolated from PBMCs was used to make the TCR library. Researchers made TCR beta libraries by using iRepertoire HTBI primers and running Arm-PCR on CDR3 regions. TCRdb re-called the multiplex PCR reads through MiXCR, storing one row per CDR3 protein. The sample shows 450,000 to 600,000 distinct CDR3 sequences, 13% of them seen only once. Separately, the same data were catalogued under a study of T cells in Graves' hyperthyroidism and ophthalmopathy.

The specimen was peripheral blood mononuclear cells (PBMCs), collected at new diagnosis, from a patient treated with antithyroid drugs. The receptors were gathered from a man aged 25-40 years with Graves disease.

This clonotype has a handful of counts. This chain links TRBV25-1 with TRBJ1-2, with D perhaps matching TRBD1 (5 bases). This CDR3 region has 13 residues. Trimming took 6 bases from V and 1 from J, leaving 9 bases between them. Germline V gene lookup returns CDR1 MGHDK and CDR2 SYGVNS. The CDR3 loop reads CASSRGVNYGYTF. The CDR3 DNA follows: TGTGCCAGCAGCCGGGGCGTTAACTATGGCTACACCTTC.

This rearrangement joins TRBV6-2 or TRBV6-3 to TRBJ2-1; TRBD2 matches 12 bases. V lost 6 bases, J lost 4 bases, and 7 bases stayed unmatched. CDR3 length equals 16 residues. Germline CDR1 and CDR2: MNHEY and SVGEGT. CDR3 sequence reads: CASRKGTSGLYNEQFF. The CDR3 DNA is TGTGCCAGCAGGAAAGGGACTAGCGGGCTGTACAATGAGCAGTTCTTC.

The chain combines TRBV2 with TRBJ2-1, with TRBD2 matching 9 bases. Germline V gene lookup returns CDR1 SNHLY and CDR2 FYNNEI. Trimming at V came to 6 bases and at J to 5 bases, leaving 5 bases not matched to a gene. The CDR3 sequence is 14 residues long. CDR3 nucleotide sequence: TGTGCCAGCAGCAGACTAGCGGCAGACAATGAGCAGTTCTTC. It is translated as CASSRLAADNEQFF. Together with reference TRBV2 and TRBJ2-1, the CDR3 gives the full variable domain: EPEVTQTPSHQVTQMGQEVILRCVPISNHLYFYWYRQILGQKVEFLVSFYNNEISEKSEIFDDQFSVERPDGSNFTLKIRSTKLEDSAMYFCASSRLAADNEQFFGPGTRLTVL.

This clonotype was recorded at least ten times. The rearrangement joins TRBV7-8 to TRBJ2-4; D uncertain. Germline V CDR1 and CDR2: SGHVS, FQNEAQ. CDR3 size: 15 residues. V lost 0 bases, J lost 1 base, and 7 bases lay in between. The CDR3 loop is CASSLAQDAKNIQYF. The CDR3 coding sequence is TGTGCCAGCAGCTTAGCGCAAGATGCCAAAAACATTCAGTACTTC.

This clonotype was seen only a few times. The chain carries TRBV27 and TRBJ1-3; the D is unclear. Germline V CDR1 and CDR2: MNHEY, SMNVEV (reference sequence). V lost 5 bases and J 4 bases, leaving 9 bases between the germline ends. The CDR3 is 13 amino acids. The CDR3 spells CASSPRPGNTIYF. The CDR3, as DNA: TGTGCCAGCAGTCCGCGCCCCGGAAACACCATATATTTT.

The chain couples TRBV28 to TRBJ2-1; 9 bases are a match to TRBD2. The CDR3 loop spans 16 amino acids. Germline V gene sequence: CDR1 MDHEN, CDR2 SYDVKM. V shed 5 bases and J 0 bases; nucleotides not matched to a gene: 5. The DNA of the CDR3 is TGTGCCAGCAGTGCGGGGGGGGGAGGCTCCTACAATGAGCAGTTCTTC. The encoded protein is CASSAGGGGSYNEQFF.

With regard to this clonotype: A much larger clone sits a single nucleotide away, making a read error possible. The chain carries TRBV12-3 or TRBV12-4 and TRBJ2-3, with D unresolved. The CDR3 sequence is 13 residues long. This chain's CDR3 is CVSSFDRPDTQYF. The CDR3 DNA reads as TGTGTCAGCAGTTTTGATCGCCCAGATACGCAGTATTTT.

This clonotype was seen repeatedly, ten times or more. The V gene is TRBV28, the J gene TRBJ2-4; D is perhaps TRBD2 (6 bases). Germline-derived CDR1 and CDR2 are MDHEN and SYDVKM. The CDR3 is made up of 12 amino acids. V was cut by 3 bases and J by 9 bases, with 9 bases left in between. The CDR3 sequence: CASSFGGTIQYF. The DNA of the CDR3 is TGTGCCAGCAGTTTTGGGGGGACCATTCAGTACTTC.

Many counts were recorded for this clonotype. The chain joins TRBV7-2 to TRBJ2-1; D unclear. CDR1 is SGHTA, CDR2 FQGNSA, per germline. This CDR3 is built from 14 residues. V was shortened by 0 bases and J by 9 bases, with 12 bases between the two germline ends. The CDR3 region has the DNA TGTGCCAGCAGCTTAGCGTCTGGCGGAACTGAGCAGTTCTTC. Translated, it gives CASSLASGGTEQFF.

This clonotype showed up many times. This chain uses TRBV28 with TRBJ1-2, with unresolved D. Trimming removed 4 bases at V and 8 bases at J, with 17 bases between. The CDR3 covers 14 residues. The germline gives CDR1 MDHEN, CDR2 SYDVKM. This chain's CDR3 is CASSSPAWEEGYTF. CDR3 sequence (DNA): TGTGCCAGCAGTTCCCCCGCCTGGGAAGAGGGCTACACCTTC.

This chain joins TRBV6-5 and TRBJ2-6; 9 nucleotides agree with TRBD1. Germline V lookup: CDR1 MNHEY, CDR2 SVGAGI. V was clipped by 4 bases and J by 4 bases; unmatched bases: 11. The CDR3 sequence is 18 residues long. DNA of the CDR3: TGTGCCAGCAGTTCCCCGACAGGGGGTCCGGAGGGGGCCAACGTCCTGACTTTC. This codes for CASSSPTGGPEGANVLTF.

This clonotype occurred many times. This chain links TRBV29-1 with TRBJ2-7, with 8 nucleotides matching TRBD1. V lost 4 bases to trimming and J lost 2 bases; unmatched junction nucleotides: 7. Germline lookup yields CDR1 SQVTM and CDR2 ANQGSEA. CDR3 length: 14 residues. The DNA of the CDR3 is TGCAGCGTTGGCAGGGACAGGATCCCCTACGAGCAGTACTTC. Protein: CSVGRDRIPYEQYF.

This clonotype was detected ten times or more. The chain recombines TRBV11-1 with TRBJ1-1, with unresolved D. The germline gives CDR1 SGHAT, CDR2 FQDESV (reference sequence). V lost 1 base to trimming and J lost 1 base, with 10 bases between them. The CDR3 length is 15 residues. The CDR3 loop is CASSLVVPKNTEAFF. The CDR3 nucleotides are TGTGCCAGCAGCTTAGTCGTTCCCAAGAACACTGAAGCTTTCTTT. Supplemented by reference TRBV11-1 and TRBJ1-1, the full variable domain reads EAEVAQSPRYKITEKSQAVAFWCDPISGHATLYWYRQILGQGPELLVQFQDESVVDDSQLPKDRFSAERLKGVDSTLKIQPAELGDSAMYLCASSLVVPKNTEAFFGQGTRLTVV.

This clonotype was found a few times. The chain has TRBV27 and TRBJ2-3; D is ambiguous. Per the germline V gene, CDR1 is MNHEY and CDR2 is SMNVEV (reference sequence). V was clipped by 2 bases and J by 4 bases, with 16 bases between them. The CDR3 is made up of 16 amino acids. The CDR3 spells CASSLQSPGPSDTQYF. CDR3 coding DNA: TGTGCCAGCAGTTTACAGAGCCCTGGGCCCTCAGATACGCAGTATTTT.